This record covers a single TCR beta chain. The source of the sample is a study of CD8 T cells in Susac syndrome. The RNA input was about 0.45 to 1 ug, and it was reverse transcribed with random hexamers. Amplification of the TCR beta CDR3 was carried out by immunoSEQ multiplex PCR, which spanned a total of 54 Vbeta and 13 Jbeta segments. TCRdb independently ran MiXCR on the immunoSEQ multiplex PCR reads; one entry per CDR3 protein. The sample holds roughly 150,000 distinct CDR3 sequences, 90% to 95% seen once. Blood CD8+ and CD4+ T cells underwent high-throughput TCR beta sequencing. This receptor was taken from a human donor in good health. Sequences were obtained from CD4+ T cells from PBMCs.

This CDR3 is CAINGQGTSTGELFF. The CDR3 region has the DNA TGTGCCATCAATGGACAGGGTACCAGCACCGGGGAGCTGTTTTTT. The rearrangement links TRBV10-3 to TRBJ2-2; 8 positions agree with TRBD1. V shed 7 bases, J shed 4 bases, and the junction held 8 bases outside the gene matches. This CDR3 has 15 residues. CDR1 is ENHRY and CDR2 is SYGVKD in the germline V gene.